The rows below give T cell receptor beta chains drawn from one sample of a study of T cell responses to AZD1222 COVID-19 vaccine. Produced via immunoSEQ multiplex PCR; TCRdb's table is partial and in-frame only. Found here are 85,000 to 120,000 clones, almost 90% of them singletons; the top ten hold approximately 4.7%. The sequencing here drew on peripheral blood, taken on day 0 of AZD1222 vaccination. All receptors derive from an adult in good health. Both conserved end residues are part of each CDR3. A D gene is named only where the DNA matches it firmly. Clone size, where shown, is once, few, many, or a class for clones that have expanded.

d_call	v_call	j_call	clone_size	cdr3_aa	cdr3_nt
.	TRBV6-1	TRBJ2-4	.	CASSEGAWGNIQYF	TGTGCCAGCAGTGAGGGGGCTTGGGGAAACATTCAGTACTTC
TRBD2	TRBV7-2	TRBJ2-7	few	CASSTGTSGPKGYDEQYF	TGTGCCAGCAGCACCGGGACTAGCGGGCCGAAAGGGTACGACGAGCAGTACTTC
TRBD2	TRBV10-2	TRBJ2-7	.	CASSESGEAGGLWYEQYF	TGCGCCAGCAGTGAGTCGGGGGAGGCGGGAGGGCTCTGGTACGAGCAGTACTTC
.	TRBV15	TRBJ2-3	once	CATSREGGSDTQYF	TGTGCCACCAGCAGAGAGGGGGGCTCAGATACGCAATATTTT
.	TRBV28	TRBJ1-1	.	CASRSADAVEAFF	TGTGCCAGCAGATCAGCGGACGCAGTTGAAGCTTTCTTT
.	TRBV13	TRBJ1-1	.	CASSFRDKNTEAFF	TGTGCCAGCAGCTTCCGGGACAAGAACACTGAAGCTTTCTTT
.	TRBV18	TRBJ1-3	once	CASSPGSGNTIYF	TGTGCCAGCTCACCAGGGTCCGGAAACACCATATATTTT
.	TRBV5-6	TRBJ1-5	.	CASSLQGANQPQHF	TGTGCCAGCAGCTTACAGGGTGCTAATCAGCCCCAGCATTTT
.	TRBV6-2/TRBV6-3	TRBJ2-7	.	CASSYVTGKPSYEQYF	TGTGCCAGCAGTTATGTTACTGGAAAACCCTCCTACGAGCAGTACTTC
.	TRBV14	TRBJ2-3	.	CASSAGQFSTDTQYF	TGTGCCAGCAGCGCAGGACAGTTTAGCACAGATACGCAGTATTTT
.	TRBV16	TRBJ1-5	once	CASSQSVGPQPQHF	TGTGCCAGCAGCCAATCCGTAGGTCCTCAGCCCCAGCATTTT
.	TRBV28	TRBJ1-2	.	CASKSGQANYGYTF	TGTGCCAGCAAGTCGGGGCAGGCTAACTATGGCTACACCTTC
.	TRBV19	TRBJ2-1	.	CASSMVAGSSYNEQFF	TGTGCCAGTAGTATGGTGGCGGGATCATCCTACAATGAGCAGTTCTTC
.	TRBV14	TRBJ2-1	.	CASSQAPGTSYNEQFF	TGTGCCAGCAGCCAAGCCCCTGGGACATCCTACAATGAGCAGTTCTTC
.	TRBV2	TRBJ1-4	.	CASSGIGEKLFF	TGTGCCAGCTCCGGTATCGGCGAAAAACTGTTTTTT
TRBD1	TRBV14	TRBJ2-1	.	CASSGTVPYNEQFF	TGTGCCAGCAGCGGGACAGTCCCTTACAATGAGCAGTTCTTC
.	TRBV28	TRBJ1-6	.	CASSLWENSPLHF	TGTGCCAGCAGTTTATGGGAGAATTCACCCCTCCACTTT
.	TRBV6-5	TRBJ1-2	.	CASSYGRVSDFGYTF	TGTGCCAGCAGTTACGGCCGGGTTTCCGATTTTGGCTACACCTTC
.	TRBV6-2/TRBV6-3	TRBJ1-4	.	CASSYSLPVATNEKLFF	TGTGCCAGCAGTTACTCGCTCCCGGTGGCAACTAATGAAAAACTGTTTTTT
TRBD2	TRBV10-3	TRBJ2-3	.	CAISQDSPGLAGGLKYTQYF	TGTGCCATCAGTCAGGACAGCCCGGGACTAGCGGGAGGGTTGAAGTATACGCAGTATTTT
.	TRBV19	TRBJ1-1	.	CASSATGRWEGAFF	TGTGCCAGTAGTGCTACGGGACGGTGGGAGGGAGCTTTCTTT
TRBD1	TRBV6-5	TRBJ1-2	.	CASRGQGGGGYTF	TGTGCCAGCAGGGGACAGGGCGGCGGTGGCTACACCTTC
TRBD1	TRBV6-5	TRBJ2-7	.	CASSYGTAIFSYEQYF	TGTGCCAGCAGTTACGGGACAGCCATCTTCTCCTACGAGCAGTACTTC
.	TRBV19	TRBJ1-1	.	CASSGREATAFF	TGTGCCAGTAGTGGCCGGGAGGCGACAGCTTTCTTT
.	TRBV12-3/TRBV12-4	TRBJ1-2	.	CASSFQGRGYTF	TGTGCCAGCAGTTTTCAGGGGAGAGGCTACACCTTC
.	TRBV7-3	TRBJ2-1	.	CASSSGPPRLVNEQFF	TGTGCCAGCAGCTCAGGCCCCCCTCGACTAGTCAATGAGCAGTTCTTC
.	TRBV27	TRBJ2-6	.	CASSFFARIPGANVLTF	TGTGCCAGCAGTTTCTTTGCCAGGATCCCCGGGGCCAACGTCCTGACTTTC
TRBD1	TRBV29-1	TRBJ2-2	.	CSVTSDRGQNTGELFF	TGCAGCGTCACATCAGACAGGGGCCAGAACACCGGGGAGCTGTTTTTT
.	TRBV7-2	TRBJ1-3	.	CASSYSGNTIYF	TGTGCCAGCAGCTACTCTGGAAACACCATATATTTT
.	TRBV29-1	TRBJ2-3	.	CSVAPSAGHTDTQYF	TGCAGCGTTGCCCCATCCGCTGGACACACAGATACGCAGTATTTT
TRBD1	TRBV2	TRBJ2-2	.	CASSNRDRIGELFF	TGTGCCAGCAGTAACCGGGACAGAATCGGGGAGCTGTTTTTT
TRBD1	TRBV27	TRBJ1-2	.	CASRGQGSLSGYTF	TGTGCCAGCAGGGGACAGGGGTCCCTGAGTGGCTACACCTTC
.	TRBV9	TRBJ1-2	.	CASSVAVGSYGYTF	TGTGCCAGCAGCGTAGCTGTGGGCTCCTATGGCTACACCTTC
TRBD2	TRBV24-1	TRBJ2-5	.	CATSDRGGRKPQYF	TGTGCCACCAGTGATCGCGGGGGGCGGAAGCCCCAGTACTTC
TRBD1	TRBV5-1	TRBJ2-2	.	CASSGTGNTGELFF	TGCGCCAGCTCCGGGACAGGGAACACCGGGGAGCTGTTTTTT
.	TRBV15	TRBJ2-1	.	CATSRGGSAEGNEQFF	TGTGCCACCAGCAGAGGGGGGAGCGCAGAAGGGAATGAGCAGTTCTTC
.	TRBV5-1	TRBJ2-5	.	CASSSRETQYF	TGCGCCAGCAGCTCAAGGGAGACCCAGTACTTC
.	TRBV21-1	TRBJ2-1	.	CASSKRVRSGSSYNEQFF	TGTGCCAGCAGCAAAAGGGTCCGATCGGGGAGCTCCTACAATGAGCAGTTCTTC
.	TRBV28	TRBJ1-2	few	CASSLGQVNYGYTF	TGTGCCAGCAGTTTAGGCCAGGTTAACTATGGCTACACCTTC
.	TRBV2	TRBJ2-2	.	CARRAGSNTGELFF	TGTGCGCGAAGGGCCGGATCGAACACCGGGGAGCTGTTTTTT
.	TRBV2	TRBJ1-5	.	CASRGQFSSNQPQHF	TGTGCCAGCAGGGGACAATTCAGTAGCAATCAGCCCCAGCATTTT
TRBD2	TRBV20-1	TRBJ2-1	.	CSASGGLAGGRSYNEQFF	TGCAGTGCTAGTGGGGGACTAGCGGGAGGCCGCTCCTACAATGAGCAGTTCTTC
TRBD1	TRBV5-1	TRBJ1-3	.	CASSTGTGPRNTIYF	TGCGCCAGCAGCACAGGGACAGGGCCCCGAAACACCATATATTTT
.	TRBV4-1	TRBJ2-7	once	CASSPRGTTVYEQYF	TGCGCCAGCAGCCCAAGGGGGACAACTGTCTACGAGCAGTACTTC
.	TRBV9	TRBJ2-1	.	CASSPLRAEQFF	TGTGCCAGCAGCCCCCTGAGAGCTGAGCAGTTCTTC
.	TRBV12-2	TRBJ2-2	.	CLGAGNGKNTGELFF	TGTTTAGGGGCTGGTAACGGGAAGAACACCGGGGAGCTGTTTTTT
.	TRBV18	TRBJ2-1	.	CASSLDMYNEQFF	TGTGCCAGCTCATTAGACATGTACAATGAGCAGTTCTTC
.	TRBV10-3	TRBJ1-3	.	CAIKEPSGNTIYF	TGTGCCATCAAGGAACCCTCTGGAAACACCATATATTTT
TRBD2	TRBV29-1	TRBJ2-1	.	CSVLRTSDYNEQFF	TGCAGCGTTTTAAGGACTAGCGACTACAATGAGCAGTTCTTC
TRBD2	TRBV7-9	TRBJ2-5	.	CASSFLAGGETQYF	TGTGCCAGCAGCTTTTTAGCGGGCGGGGAGACCCAGTACTTC
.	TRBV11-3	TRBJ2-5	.	CASSHRVEETQYF	TGTGCCAGCAGCCACAGGGTCGAAGAGACCCAGTACTTC
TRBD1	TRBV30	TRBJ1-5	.	CAWSFGSGGHQPQHF	TGTGCCTGGAGTTTTGGGTCAGGGGGCCATCAGCCCCAGCATTTT
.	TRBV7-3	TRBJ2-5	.	CASSQLTGETQYF	TGTGCCAGCAGTCAACTGACCGGCGAGACCCAGTACTTC
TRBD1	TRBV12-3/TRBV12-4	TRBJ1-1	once	CASSLRGRTEAFF	TGTGCCAGCAGTTTAAGGGGGCGAACTGAAGCTTTCTTT
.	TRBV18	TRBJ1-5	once	CASSPGGDGNQPQHF	TGTGCCAGCTCACCAGGAGGGGACGGCAATCAGCCCCAGCATTTT
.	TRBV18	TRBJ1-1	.	CASSPRGNTEAFF	TGTGCCAGCTCACCACGGGGGAACACTGAAGCTTTCTTT
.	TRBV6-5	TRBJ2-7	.	CASRPDDRRYEQYF	TGTGCCAGCAGACCCGATGACAGAAGATACGAGCAGTACTTC
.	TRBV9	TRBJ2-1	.	CASSVRFYNEQFF	TGTGCCAGCAGCGTCCGGTTCTACAATGAGCAGTTCTTC
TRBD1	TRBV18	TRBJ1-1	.	CASSLEPGTGAKNTEAFF	TGTGCCAGCTCACTGGAACCCGGGACAGGGGCCAAGAACACTGAAGCTTTCTTT